This TCR beta chain was identified in a study of control samples from healthy donors and cancer patients. The CDR3 sequence is 16 residues long. Trimming took 1 base from V and 4 from J, leaving 16 bases between them. The V gene's germline CDR1 is MGHRA and CDR2 YSYEKL. The data were produced by immunoSEQ multiplex PCR, yet TCRdb's version contains in-frame clones alone and is incomplete. The table has 15,000 to 20,000 clones, approximately 88% seen once; the top ten hold about 34%. The rearrangement links TRBV4-1 to TRBJ2-5, with a tentative D call TRBD2 (7 bases). This receptor was identified in a man in his sixties with head and neck cancer. The sample comprised PBMCs. CDR3 protein: CASSQGPRGAIETQYF. Written as DNA, the CDR3 is TGCGCCAGCAGCCAAGGTCCACGGGGGGCCATAGAGACCCAGTACTTC.